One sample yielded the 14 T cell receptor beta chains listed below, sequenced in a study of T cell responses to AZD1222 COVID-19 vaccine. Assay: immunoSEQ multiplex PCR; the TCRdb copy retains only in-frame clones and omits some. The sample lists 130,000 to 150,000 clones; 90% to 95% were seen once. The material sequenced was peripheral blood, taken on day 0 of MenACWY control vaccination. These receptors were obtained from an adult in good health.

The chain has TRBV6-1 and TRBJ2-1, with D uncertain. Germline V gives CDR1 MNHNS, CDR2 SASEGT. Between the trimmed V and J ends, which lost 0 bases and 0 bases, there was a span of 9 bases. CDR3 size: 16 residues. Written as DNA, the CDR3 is TGTGCCAGCAGTGAAGCAGACTGGTACTCCTACAATGAGCAGTTCTTC. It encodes CASSEADWYSYNEQFF.

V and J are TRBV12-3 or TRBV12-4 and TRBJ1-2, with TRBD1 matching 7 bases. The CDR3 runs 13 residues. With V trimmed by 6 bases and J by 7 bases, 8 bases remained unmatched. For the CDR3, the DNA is TGTGCCAGCAGCCCGACAGGGCGGGGTGGCTACACCTTC. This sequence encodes CASSPTGRGGYTF.

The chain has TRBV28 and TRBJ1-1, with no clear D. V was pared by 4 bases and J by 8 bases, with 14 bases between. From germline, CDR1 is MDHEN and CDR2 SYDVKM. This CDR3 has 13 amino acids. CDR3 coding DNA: TGTGCCAGCAGTTACCAGGTTAGGAGCGAAGCTTTCTTT. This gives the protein CASSYQVRSEAFF.

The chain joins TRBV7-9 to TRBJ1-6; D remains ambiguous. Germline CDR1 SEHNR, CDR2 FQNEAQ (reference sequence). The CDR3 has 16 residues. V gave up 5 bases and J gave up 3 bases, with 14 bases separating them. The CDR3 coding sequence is TGTGCCAGCAGCCCGACGAGGGCCTTCTATAATTCACCCCTCCACTTT. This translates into CASSPTRAFYNSPLHF.

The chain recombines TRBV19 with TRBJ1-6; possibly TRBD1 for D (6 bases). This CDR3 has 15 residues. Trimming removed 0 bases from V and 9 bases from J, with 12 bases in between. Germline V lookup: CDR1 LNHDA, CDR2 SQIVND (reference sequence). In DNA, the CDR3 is TGTGCCAGTAGTATAGATCACCGGGACACTTCACCCCTCCACTTT. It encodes CASSIDHRDTSPLHF.

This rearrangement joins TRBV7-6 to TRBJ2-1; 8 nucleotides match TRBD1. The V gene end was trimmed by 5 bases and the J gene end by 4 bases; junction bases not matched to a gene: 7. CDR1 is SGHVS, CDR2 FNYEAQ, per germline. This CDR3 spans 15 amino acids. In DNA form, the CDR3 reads TGTGCCAGCAGCCCTGGACAGGGACGATACAATGAGCAGTTCTTC. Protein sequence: CASSPGQGRYNEQFF.

CDR3 residues: CASRDPGSYSNQPQHF. CDR3 sequence (DNA): TGTGCCAGTAGGGACCCGGGGTCTTATAGCAATCAGCCCCAGCATTTT. The genes are TRBV19 and TRBJ1-5, with unresolved D. Trimming removed 6 bases at V and 0 bases at J, with 15 bases between. Germline loops: CDR1 LNHDA, CDR2 SQIVND (reference sequence). This CDR3 contains 16 residues.

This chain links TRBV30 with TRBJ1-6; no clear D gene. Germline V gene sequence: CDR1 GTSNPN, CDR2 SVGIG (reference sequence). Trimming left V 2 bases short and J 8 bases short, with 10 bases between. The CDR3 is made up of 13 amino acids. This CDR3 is CAWSYGPHSPLHF. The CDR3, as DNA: TGTGCCTGGAGTTACGGGCCTCATTCACCCCTCCACTTT.

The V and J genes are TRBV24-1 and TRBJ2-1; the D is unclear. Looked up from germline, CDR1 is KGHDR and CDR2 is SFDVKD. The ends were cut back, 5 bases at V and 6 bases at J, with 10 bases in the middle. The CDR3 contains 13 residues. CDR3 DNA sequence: TGTGCCACCAGTGGAGCCGGCGCCAATGAGCAGTTCTTC. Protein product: CATSGAGANEQFF.

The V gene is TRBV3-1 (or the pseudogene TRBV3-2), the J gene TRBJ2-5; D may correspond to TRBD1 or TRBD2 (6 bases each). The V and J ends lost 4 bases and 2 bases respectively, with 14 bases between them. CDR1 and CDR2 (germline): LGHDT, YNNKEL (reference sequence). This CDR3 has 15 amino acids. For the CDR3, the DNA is TGTGCCAGCAGCCGCCGGAGGGGGTATCAAGAGACCCAGTACTTC. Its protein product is CASSRRRGYQETQYF.

This CDR3 is CASSLVEIRRGGYTF. CDR3 DNA: TGTGCCAGCAGCTTAGTTGAGATCCGCAGGGGTGGCTACACCTTC. The genes are TRBV7-9 and TRBJ1-2, with a weak D call TRBD1 (6 bases). Deletions cut 1 base from V and 7 bases from J, with 16 bases between. CDR3 length: 15 amino acids. Germline V gene lookup returns CDR1 SEHNR and CDR2 FQNEAQ (reference sequence).

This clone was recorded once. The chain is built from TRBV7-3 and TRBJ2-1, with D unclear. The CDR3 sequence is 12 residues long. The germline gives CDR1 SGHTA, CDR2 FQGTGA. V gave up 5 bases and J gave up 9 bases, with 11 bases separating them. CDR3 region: CASSKLSGEQFF. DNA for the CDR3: TGTGCCAGCAGCAAGCTTTCTGGTGAGCAGTTCTTC.

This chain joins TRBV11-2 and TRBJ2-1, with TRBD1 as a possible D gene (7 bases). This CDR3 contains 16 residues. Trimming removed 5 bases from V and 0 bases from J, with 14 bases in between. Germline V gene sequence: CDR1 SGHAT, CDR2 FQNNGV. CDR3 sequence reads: CASSLRGDSSYNEQFF. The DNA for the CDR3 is TGTGCCAGCAGCCTCAGGGGGGATAGCTCCTACAATGAGCAGTTCTTC.

The CDR3 DNA reads as TGTGCCAGCAGCCCATCAAACAGGGTACGATCACCCCTCCACTTT. The encoded protein is CASSPSNRVRSPLHF. The chain employs TRBV3-1 (or the pseudogene TRBV3-2) and TRBJ1-6, with D possibly matching TRBD1 (6 bases). The CDR3 has 15 amino acids. Germline CDR1 reads LGHDT; CDR2 reads YNNKEL (reference sequence). V lost 4 bases and J lost 10, with 17 bases in between.